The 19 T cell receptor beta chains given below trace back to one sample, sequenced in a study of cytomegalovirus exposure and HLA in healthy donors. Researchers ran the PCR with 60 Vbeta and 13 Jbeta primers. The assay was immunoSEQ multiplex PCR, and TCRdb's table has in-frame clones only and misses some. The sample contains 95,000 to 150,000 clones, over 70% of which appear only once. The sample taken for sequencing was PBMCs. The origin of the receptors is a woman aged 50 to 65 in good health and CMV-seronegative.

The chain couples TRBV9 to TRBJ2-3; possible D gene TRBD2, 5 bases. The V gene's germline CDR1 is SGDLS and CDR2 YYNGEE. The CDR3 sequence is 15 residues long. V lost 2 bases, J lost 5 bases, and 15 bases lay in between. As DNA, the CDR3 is TGTGCCAGCAGCGTGGCCGGGTATGGAGGAGATACGCAGTATTTT. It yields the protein CASSVAGYGGDTQYF. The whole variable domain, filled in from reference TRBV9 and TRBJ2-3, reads DSGVTQTPKHLITATGQRVTLRCSPRSGDLSVYWYQQSLDQGLQFLIQYYNGEERAKGNILERFSAQQFPDLHSELNLSSLELGDSALYFCASSVAGYGGDTQYFGPGTRLTVL.

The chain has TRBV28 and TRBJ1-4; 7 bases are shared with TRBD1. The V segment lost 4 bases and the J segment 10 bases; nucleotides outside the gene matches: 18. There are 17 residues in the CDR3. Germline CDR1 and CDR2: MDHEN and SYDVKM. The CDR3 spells CASSSGTADKGWGKLFF. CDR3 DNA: TGTGCCAGCAGTTCTGGGACAGCTGATAAAGGGTGGGGAAAACTGTTTTTT.

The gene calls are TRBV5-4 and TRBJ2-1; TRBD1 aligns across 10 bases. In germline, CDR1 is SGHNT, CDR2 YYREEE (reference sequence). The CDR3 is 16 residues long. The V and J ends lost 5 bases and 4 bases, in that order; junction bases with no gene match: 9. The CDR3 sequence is CASRRTGTGAYNEQFF. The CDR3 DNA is TGTGCCAGCAGACGTACCGGGACAGGGGCATACAATGAGCAGTTCTTC. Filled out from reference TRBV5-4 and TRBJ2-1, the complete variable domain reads ETGVTQSPTHLIKTRGQQVTLRCSSQSGHNTVSWYQQALGQGPQFIFQYYREEENGRGNFPPRFSGLQFPNYSSELNVNALELDDSALYLCASRRTGTGAYNEQFFGPGTRLTVL.

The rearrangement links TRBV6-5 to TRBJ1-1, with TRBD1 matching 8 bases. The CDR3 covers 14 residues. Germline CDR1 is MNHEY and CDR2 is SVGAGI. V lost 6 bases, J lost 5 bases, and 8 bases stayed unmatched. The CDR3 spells CASSRKTGETEAFF. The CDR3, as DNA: TGTGCCAGCAGCCGGAAGACAGGGGAGACTGAAGCTTTCTTT.

Written as DNA, the CDR3 is TGTGCCAGCAGCTTGACCAGAGATACGCAGTATTTT. Protein: CASSLTRDTQYF. The chain couples TRBV5-8 to TRBJ2-3; D is ambiguous. Trimming shortened V by 1 base and J by 5 bases, and 5 bases separated the two germline ends. The CDR3 runs 12 residues. Germline CDR1 is SGHTS and CDR2 is YDEGEE.

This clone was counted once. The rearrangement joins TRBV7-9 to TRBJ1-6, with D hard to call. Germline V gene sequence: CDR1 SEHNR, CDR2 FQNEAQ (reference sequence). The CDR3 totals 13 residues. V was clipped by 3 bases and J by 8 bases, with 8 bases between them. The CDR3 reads CASSFAGDSPLHF. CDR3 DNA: TGTGCCAGCAGCTTCGCCGGGGATTCACCCCTCCACTTT. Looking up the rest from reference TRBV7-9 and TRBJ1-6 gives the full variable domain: DTGVSQNPRHKITKRGQNVTFRCDPISEHNRLYWYRQTLGQGPEFLTYFQNEAQLEKSRLLSDRFSAERPKGSFSTLEIQRTEQGDSAMYLCASSFAGDSPLHFGNGTRLTVT.

In nucleotides, the CDR3 is TGTGCCAGCACTAGGACTAGCGGCCCGTCTAGGGGTCAATACAATGAGCAGTTCTTC. This codes for CASTRTSGPSRGQYNEQFF. The chain employs TRBV7-2 and TRBJ2-1; 10 nucleotides match TRBD2. The CDR3 is made up of 19 amino acids. J was trimmed by 4 bases and V by 7 bases; bases with no gene match: 19. Germline CDR1 reads SGHTA; CDR2 reads FQGNSA.

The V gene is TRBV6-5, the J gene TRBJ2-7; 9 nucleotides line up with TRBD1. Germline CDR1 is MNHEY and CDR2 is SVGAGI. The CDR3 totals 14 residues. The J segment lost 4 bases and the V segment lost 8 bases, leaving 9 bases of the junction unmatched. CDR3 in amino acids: CASGAGTGSYEQYF. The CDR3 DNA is TGTGCCAGCGGGGCGGGGACAGGGTCGTACGAGCAGTACTTC.

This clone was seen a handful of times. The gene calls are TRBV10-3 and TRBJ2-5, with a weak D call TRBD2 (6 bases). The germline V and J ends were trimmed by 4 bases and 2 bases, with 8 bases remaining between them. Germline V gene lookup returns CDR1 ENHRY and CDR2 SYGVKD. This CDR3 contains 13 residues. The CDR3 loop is CAISAGTQETQYF. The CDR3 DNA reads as TGTGCCATCAGTGCCGGGACTCAAGAGACCCAGTACTTC.

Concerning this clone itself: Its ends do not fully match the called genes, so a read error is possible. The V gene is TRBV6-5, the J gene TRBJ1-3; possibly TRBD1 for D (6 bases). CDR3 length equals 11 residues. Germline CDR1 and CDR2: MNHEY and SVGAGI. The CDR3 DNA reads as TGTGCCAGCAGTTACGACAGGTGGAGAAATTTT. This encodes CASSYDRWRNF.

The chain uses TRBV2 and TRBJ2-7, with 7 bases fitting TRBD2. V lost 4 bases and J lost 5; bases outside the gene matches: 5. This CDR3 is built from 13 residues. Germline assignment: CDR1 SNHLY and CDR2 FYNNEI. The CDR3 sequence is CASSVERDDEQYF. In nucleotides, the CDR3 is TGTGCCAGCAGTGTGGAGCGGGACGACGAGCAGTACTTC.

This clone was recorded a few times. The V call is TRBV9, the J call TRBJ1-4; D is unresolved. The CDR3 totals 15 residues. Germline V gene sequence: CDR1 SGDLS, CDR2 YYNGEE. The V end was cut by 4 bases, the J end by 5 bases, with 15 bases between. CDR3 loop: CASSPDVAVNEKLFF. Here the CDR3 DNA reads TGTGCCAGCAGCCCAGATGTGGCCGTAAATGAAAAACTGTTTTTT.

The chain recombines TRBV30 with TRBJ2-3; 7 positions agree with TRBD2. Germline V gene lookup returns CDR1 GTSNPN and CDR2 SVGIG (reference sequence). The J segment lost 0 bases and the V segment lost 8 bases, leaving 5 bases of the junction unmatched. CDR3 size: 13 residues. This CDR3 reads CARSGTSTDTQYF. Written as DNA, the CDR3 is TGTGCCAGAAGCGGGACCAGCACAGATACGCAGTATTTT.

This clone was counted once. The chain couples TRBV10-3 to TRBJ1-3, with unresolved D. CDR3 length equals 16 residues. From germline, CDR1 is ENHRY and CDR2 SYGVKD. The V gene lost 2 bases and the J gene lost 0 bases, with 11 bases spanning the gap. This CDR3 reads CAISEPRLNSGNTIYF. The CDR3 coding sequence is TGTGCCATCAGTGAGCCTCGACTGAACTCTGGAAACACCATATATTTT.

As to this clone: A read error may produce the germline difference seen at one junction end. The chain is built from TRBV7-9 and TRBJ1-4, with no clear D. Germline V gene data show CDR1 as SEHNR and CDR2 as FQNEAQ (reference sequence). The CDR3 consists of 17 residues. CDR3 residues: CSSSLPFHGATNEKLFF. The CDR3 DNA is TGTTCCAGCAGCTTACCCTTCCACGGTGCAACTAATGAAAAACTGTTTTTT. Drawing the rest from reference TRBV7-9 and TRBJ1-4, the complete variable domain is DTGVSQNPRHKITKRGQNVTFRCDPISEHNRLYWYRQTLGQGPEFLTYFQNEAQLEKSRLLSDRFSAERPKGSFSTLEIQRTEQGDSAMYLCSSSLPFHGATNEKLFFGSGTQLSVL.

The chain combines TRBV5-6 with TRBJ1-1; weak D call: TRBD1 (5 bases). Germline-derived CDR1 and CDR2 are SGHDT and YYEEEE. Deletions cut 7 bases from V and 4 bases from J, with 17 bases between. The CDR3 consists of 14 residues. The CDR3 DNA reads TGTGCCAGCGCTCTCCGCGGGGCGGTCACTGAAGCTTTCTTT. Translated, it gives CASALRGAVTEAFF.

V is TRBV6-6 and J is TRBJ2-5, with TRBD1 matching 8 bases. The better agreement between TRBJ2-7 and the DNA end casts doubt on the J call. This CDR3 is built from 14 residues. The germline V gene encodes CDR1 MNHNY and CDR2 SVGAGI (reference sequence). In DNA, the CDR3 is TGTGCCAGCAAGAGGGGGACAGGCCTCTACGAGCAGTACTTC. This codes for CASKRGTGLYEQYF.

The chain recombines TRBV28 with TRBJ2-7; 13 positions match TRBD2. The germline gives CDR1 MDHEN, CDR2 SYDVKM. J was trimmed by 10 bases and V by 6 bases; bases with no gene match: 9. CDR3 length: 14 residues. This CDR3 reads CASRSGGTSGIQYF. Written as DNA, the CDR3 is TGTGCCAGCAGATCGGGGGGGACTAGCGGGATACAGTACTTC.

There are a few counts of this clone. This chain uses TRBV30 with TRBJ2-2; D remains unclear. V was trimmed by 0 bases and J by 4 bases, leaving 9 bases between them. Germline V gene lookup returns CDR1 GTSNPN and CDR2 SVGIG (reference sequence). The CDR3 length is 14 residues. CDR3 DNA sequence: TGTGCCTGGAGTGTACTGCCAGGCACCGGGGAGCTGTTTTTT. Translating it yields CAWSVLPGTGELFF.